The rows below give T cell receptor beta chains drawn from one sample of a study of cytomegalovirus exposure and HLA in healthy donors. Here immunoSEQ multiplex PCR was the method, and the copy in TCRdb shows in-frame clones only, minus some. The top ten hold around 5.1% of the sample, which has 75,000 to 90,000 clones, about 79% seen once. Sequences were obtained from PBMCs. Receptors originate from a male donor in good health and CMV-seropositive. CDR3s include the opening cysteine and the closing phenylalanine or tryptophan. The D gene is left open where the match is weak. A row's size may be missing; if present it is once, few, many or a size class.

- TRBJ2-7 TRBV4-2 - CASSQEPADSHYEQYF TGTGCCAGCAGCCAAGAACCCGCGGACTCCCACTACGAGCAGTACTTC
TRBD1 TRBJ2-7 TRBV6-9 - CAAYWPTGAYEQYF TGTGCCGCCTATTGGCCCACAGGGGCCTACGAGCAGTACTTC
- TRBJ1-2 TRBV5-1 - CASSLDEGFDGYTF TGCGCCAGCAGCTTGGATGAGGGCTTCGATGGCTACACCTTC
- TRBJ2-5 TRBV7-9 - CASSLVGAAQYF TGTGCCAGCAGCTTAGTTGGCGCGGCCCAGTACTTC
- TRBJ1-4 TRBV2 few CASSETAGSNEKLFF TGTGCCAGCAGTGAGACGGCAGGCTCTAATGAAAAACTGTTTTTT
TRBD2 TRBJ2-4 TRBV28 - CASRPPGGKNIQYF TGTGCCAGCAGGCCCCCGGGAGGCAAAAACATTCAGTACTTC
- TRBJ1-2 TRBV6-5 - CASSFLGGDYGYTF TGTGCCAGCAGTTTCTTGGGAGGTGACTATGGCTACACCTTC
- TRBJ1-2 TRBV25-1 - CASSRTDLQRGYTF TGTGCCAGCAGTAGGACAGACCTGCAAAGAGGCTACACCTTC
TRBD1 TRBJ2-7 TRBV7-8 - CASSGGTGGGNIEQYF TGTGCCAGCAGCGGGGGGACAGGGGGAGGTAATATCGAGCAGTACTTC
- TRBJ2-5 TRBV20-1 - CSAGPETQYF TGCAGTGCTGGGCCCGAGACCCAGTACTTC
TRBD1 TRBJ2-7 TRBV15 once CATSSTGAISYEQYF TGTGCCACCAGCAGTACAGGGGCTATCTCCTACGAGCAGTACTTC
- TRBJ1-5 TRBV7-9 - CASGPGNQPQHF TGTGCCAGCGGTCCGGGAAATCAGCCCCAGCATTTT
- TRBJ1-1 TRBV5-1 - CASSATGNTEAFF TGCGCCAGCAGCGCGACAGGGAACACTGAAGCTTTCTTT
TRBD1 TRBJ1-6 TRBV6-5 - CASRTTGTGNSPLHF TGTGCCAGCAGGACGACCGGGACAGGGAATTCACCCCTCCACTTT
TRBD1 TRBJ2-1 TRBV19 - CASRRDRGYLYNEQFF TGTGCCAGTAGGAGGGACAGGGGGTACCTTTACAATGAGCAGTTCTTC
TRBD1 TRBJ1-2 TRBV25-1 - CASRGDSGGYGYTF TGTGCCAGCAGGGGGGACAGCGGGGGCTATGGCTACACCTTC
- TRBJ2-3 TRBV27 - CASCVRGTDTQYF TGTGCCAGCTGTGTGCGGGGCACAGATACGCAGTATTTT
TRBD2 TRBJ2-1 TRBV9 - CASSDQAGSIQSYNEQFF TGTGCCAGCAGCGACCAAGCGGGGTCCATTCAGTCCTACAATGAGCAGTTCTTC
TRBD1 TRBJ2-7 TRBV5-1 few CASSQGQYEQYF TGCGCCAGCAGCCAGGGACAGTACGAGCAGTACTTC
TRBD1 TRBJ1-5 TRBV7-9 - CASSPLQGPYQPQHF TGTGCCAGCAGCCCCTTACAGGGGCCCTATCAGCCCCAGCATTTT
TRBD1 TRBJ2-7 TRBV5-1 - CASSLWTGGIDEQYF TGCGCCAGCAGCCTGTGGACAGGGGGAATCGACGAGCAGTACTTC
- TRBJ2-3 TRBV6-5 once CASSSGGDTQYF TGTGCCAGCAGCTCCGGGGGAGATACGCAGTATTTT
TRBD1 TRBJ1-5 TRBV7-2 - CASSWTGVQPQHF TGTGCCAGCAGCTGGACAGGGGTTCAGCCCCAGCATTTT
- TRBJ2-3 TRBV5-4 - CASSFRGLGDTQYF TGTGCCAGCAGCTTCCGTGGGCTTGGAGATACGCAGTATTTT
- TRBJ1-5 TRBV28 few CASKFLTGLAGNQPQHF TGTGCCAGCAAGTTCTTGACCGGTCTAGCTGGCAATCAGCCCCAGCATTTT
- TRBJ2-5 TRBV6-1 - CASSEQTYQETQYF TGTGCCAGCAGTGAACAGACTTACCAAGAGACCCAGTACTTC
- TRBJ1-3 TRBV18 - CASSPPNSSGNTIYF TGTGCCAGCTCACCACCCAACAGCTCTGGAAACACCATATATTTT
- TRBJ1-3 TRBV28 once CASSLWPYVSDTPSGNTIYF TGTGCCAGCAGTTTATGGCCTTATGTATCAGACACCCCTTCTGGAAACACCATATATTTT
- TRBJ1-2 TRBV19 - CASTIGGAYGYTF TGTGCCAGTACCATAGGAGGGGCCTATGGCTACACCTTC
- TRBJ2-2 TRBV11-2 - CASSFLLSQELFF TGTGCCAGCAGCTTCCTACTCTCTCAGGAGCTGTTTTTT
TRBD2 TRBJ2-5 TRBV5-5 - CASSFGGGETQYF TGTGCCAGCAGCTTTGGCGGGGGGGAGACCCAGTACTTC
- TRBJ1-1 TRBV2 - CASSEAVLGLESTEAFF TGTGCCAGCAGTGAAGCCGTTCTGGGACTCGAGAGCACTGAAGCTTTCTTT
- TRBJ1-1 TRBV5-1 few CASSFTGITEAFF TGCGCCAGCAGCTTTACAGGGATCACTGAAGCTTTCTTT
TRBD2 TRBJ2-7 TRBV27 - CASRSRGGGLNEQYF TGTGCCAGCAGGAGCCGGGGCGGGGGGTTAAACGAGCAGTACTTC
- TRBJ1-5 TRBV7-2 - CASSLVGPGSNQPQHF TGTGCCAGCAGCTTAGTCGGGCCAGGGTCCAATCAGCCCCAGCATTTT
TRBD1 TRBJ2-6 TRBV19 few CASSPRGQGANVLTF TGTGCCAGTAGCCCCAGGGGGCAAGGGGCCAACGTCCTGACTTTC
TRBD1 TRBJ1-2 TRBV4-2 - CASSQAGTGGDYGYTF TGTGCCAGCAGCCAAGCGGGGACAGGGGGCGACTATGGCTACACCTTC
- TRBJ2-3 TRBV5-5 - CASSLGGGTDTQYF TGTGCCAGCAGCTTGGGGGGGGGCACAGATACGCAGTATTTT
- TRBJ1-2 TRBV21-1 - CASSKNRVMEQPTGDSTPRESYTF TGTGCCAGCAGCAAAAATCGGGTAATGGAACAGCCCACCGGGGATTCTACTCCGAGGGAGAGCTACACCTTC
TRBD1 TRBJ2-7 TRBV11-2 - CASSRDRDEQYF TGTGCCAGCAGCAGGGACAGGGATGAGCAGTACTTC
TRBD2 TRBJ2-7 TRBV7-8 few CASSLVSGGVYEQYF TGTGCCAGCAGCTTAGTTAGCGGGGGGGTGTACGAGCAGTACTTC
TRBD2 TRBJ2-5 TRBV5-1 - CASSTPSGGLGGFETQYF TGCGCCAGCAGCACGCCTAGCGGGGGTTTAGGGGGGTTTGAGACCCAGTACTTC
- TRBJ2-3 TRBV29-1 - CSVGGRTTDTQYF TGCAGCGTTGGGGGCCGGACAACAGATACGCAGTATTTT
- TRBJ1-1 TRBV19 - CASSSPVRGGVWDTEAFF TGTGCCAGTAGTTCCCCTGTGCGGGGGGGTGTTTGGGACACTGAAGCTTTCTTT
TRBD1 TRBJ2-3 TRBV5-1 - CASSRGQGGDTQYF TGCGCCAGCAGCCGGGGACAGGGGGGAGATACGCAGTATTTT
TRBD1 TRBJ1-5 TRBV4-2 - CASSHDTGGNQPQHF TGTGCCAGCAGCCATGATACAGGGGGCAATCAGCCCCAGCATTTT
TRBD1 TRBJ1-1 TRBV6-5 - CASSFTGVAFF TGTGCCAGCAGTTTTACAGGGGTAGCTTTCTTT
- TRBJ1-1 TRBV20-1 - CSALDTEAFF TGCAGTGCTCTTGACACTGAAGCTTTCTTT
- TRBJ1-1 TRBV7-9 few CASTPGRSTEAFF TGTGCCAGCACTCCGGGGAGGAGCACTGAAGCTTTCTTT